Each of the 17 T cell receptor beta chains below was sequenced from the same sample in a study of cytomegalovirus exposure and HLA in healthy donors. Clones were read by immunoSEQ multiplex PCR, and TCRdb kept only the in-frame ones, dropping some. This table has approximately 150,000 clones, more than 75% appearing once. Sequencing was performed on PBMCs. The receptors come from a man between 18 and 29 years old in good health and CMV-seropositive.

In its sample, this clone was seen a few times. CDR3 sequence: CASRKSSGGAKDTQYF. DNA of the CDR3: TGTGCCAGCAGGAAAAGTAGCGGGGGGGCGAAAGATACGCAGTATTTT. J is TRBJ2-3 and V is TRBV6-6; 11 bases are a match to TRBD2. Trimming took 6 bases from V and 5 from J; bases not matched to a gene: 10. Germline V CDR1 and CDR2: MNHNY, SVGAGI (reference sequence). The CDR3 consists of 16 residues.

The V gene is TRBV9, the J gene TRBJ2-7; the D gene is possibly TRBD2 (6 bases). The CDR3 runs to 15 residues. V gave up 4 bases and J gave up 1 base, with 15 bases separating them. The germline gives CDR1 SGDLS, CDR2 YYNGEE. The DNA for the CDR3 is TGTGCCAGCAGCCTAGATGTAAGCGGGTCCTACGAGCAGTACTTC. Translated: CASSLDVSGSYEQYF.

This clone appeared a single time. The chain joins TRBV7-2 to TRBJ2-7, with 9 bases matching TRBD2. The V gene's germline CDR1 is SGHTA and CDR2 FQGNSA. Germline trimming cut 3 bases from V and 2 bases from J; bases unmatched to any gene: 5. The CDR3 consists of 15 residues. The CDR3 DNA is TGTGCCAGCAGCTTCACGCTAGCGGGAACCTACGAGCAGTACTTC. Protein: CASSFTLAGTYEQYF.

V gene TRBV7-2 combines with J gene TRBJ1-1; perhaps TRBD1 as D (5 bases). CDR1 is SGHTA, CDR2 FQGNSA, per germline. V lost 5 bases and J 5 bases, leaving 18 bases between the germline ends. The CDR3 covers 15 residues. As DNA, the CDR3 is TGTGCCAGCAGCCACCTCGGGACCCGGGGGACTGAAGCTTTCTTT. This translates into CASSHLGTRGTEAFF.

The genes are TRBV11-2 and TRBJ1-2; TRBD1 might be the D (5 bases). With 5 bases removed from V and 6 bases from J, the gap between germline ends came to 16 bases. Germline loops: CDR1 SGHAT, CDR2 FQNNGV. This CDR3 has 14 residues. The CDR3 DNA is TGTGCCAGCAGCCCTCTAGGATTAGGGGATGGCTACACCTTC. Protein sequence: CASSPLGLGDGYTF.

There are a few counts of this clone. This rearrangement joins TRBV19 to TRBJ1-5; the D gene is possibly TRBD1 (5 bases). Trimming stripped 5 bases from V and 6 bases from J, with 17 bases between. Looked up from germline, CDR1 is LNHDA and CDR2 is SQIVND (reference sequence). The CDR3 runs to 15 residues. CDR3 in amino acids: CASSPMGGSIQPQHF. The CDR3 bases are TGTGCCAGTAGTCCGATGGGGGGTTCCATTCAGCCCCAGCATTTT.

This clone appeared a single time. This chain uses TRBV12-5 with TRBJ2-3; 9 bases fit TRBD1. There are 15 residues in the CDR3. The J segment lost 5 bases and the V segment lost 1 base, leaving 4 bases of the junction unmatched. Germline V gene data show CDR1 as LGHNT and CDR2 as FRNRAP. In nucleotides, the CDR3 is TGTGCTAGTGGTTTGGGGACAGGGGCTATAGATACGCAGTATTTT. The encoded protein is CASGLGTGAIDTQYF.

This clone occurred once. This chain links TRBV19 with TRBJ1-5; D not resolved. The CDR3 extends over 12 amino acids. The germline V and J ends were trimmed by 3 bases and 9 bases, with 9 bases remaining between them. Per germline, CDR1 LNHDA and CDR2 SQIVND (reference sequence). CDR3 coding DNA: TGTGCCAGTAGTATTACACCCTGGCCCCAGCATTTT. Its protein product is CASSITPWPQHF.

The chain employs TRBV9 and TRBJ1-6; D is unresolved. The CDR3 has 15 amino acids. With 0 bases removed from V and 5 bases from J, the gap between germline ends came to 9 bases. CDR1 is SGDLS and CDR2 is YYNGEE in the germline V gene. DNA of the CDR3: TGTGCCAGCAGCGTAGCAACAGCCAATAATTCACCCCTCCACTTT. Its protein product is CASSVATANNSPLHF.

Written as DNA, the CDR3 is TGTGCCAGCGGATCGCCGACTAACACCGGGGAGCTGTTTTTT. As protein: CASGSPTNTGELFF. This chain connects TRBV2 to TRBJ2-2; D remains ambiguous. V was clipped by 8 bases and J by 2 bases, with 12 bases between them. CDR1 is SNHLY and CDR2 is FYNNEI in the germline V gene. The CDR3 runs to 14 residues.

The V call is TRBV5-1, the J call TRBJ2-1; D remains ambiguous. The CDR3 has 12 residues. CDR1 is SGHRS and CDR2 is YFSETQ in the germline V gene. Trimming took 4 bases from V and 6 from J, leaving 8 bases between them. The CDR3 is CASSPTPNEQFF. DNA for the CDR3: TGCGCCAGCAGCCCGACTCCCAATGAGCAGTTCTTC.

The chain couples TRBV7-9 to TRBJ2-1; D remains unclear. Trimming took off 2 bases at V and 11 bases at J, with 10 bases between the two ends. Germline V CDR1 and CDR2: SEHNR, FQNEAQ (reference sequence). The CDR3 spans 12 residues. CDR3 amino acids: CASSLQVRKQFF. The CDR3, as DNA: TGTGCCAGCAGCTTACAGGTACGAAAGCAGTTCTTC.

V usage is TRBV10-3 and J usage is TRBJ2-3, with D possibly matching TRBD1 (6 bases). The CDR3 consists of 16 residues. Germline V CDR1 and CDR2: ENHRY, SYGVKD. The ends were cut back, 2 bases at V and 1 base at J, with 13 bases in the middle. CDR3 amino acids: CAISEGQIYRTDTQYF. CDR3 bases: TGTGCCATCAGTGAGGGACAGATATACCGCACAGATACGCAGTATTTT.

This chain uses TRBV6-6 with TRBJ1-1; TRBD1 aligns across 10 bases. CDR1 and CDR2 (germline): MNHNY, SVGAGI (reference sequence). V trimming: 6 bases; J trimming: 4 bases; junction bases outside the gene matches: 5. The CDR3 loop spans 14 amino acids. The CDR3 is CASRKTGGLTEAFF. The CDR3, as DNA: TGTGCCAGCAGGAAGACAGGGGGCCTCACTGAAGCTTTCTTT.

The rearrangement joins TRBV7-6 to TRBJ2-7, with TRBD1 matching 8 bases. This CDR3 spans 16 amino acids. Germline CDR1 and CDR2: SGHVS and FNYEAQ. The V segment lost 5 bases and the J segment 0 bases; nucleotides outside the gene matches: 9. The CDR3 protein is CASSVGQDLFSYEQYF. CDR3 bases: TGTGCCAGCAGCGTGGGACAGGACTTGTTCTCCTACGAGCAGTACTTC.

Only a few counts were recorded for this clone. The V and J genes are TRBV7-2 and TRBJ2-2; D not certain. Germline lookup yields CDR1 SGHTA and CDR2 FQGNSA. Trimming stripped 3 bases from V and 6 bases from J, with 17 bases between. CDR3 length equals 16 residues. As DNA, the CDR3 is TGTGCCAGCAGCTTTAAGTTCGCGAGTCCCGCCGGGGAGCTGTTTTTT. It yields the protein CASSFKFASPAGELFF.

The chain combines TRBV6-5 with TRBJ2-7; the match to TRBD1 covers 7 bases. V shed 1 base, J shed 0 bases, and the junction held 6 bases outside the gene matches. Germline V gene data show CDR1 as MNHEY and CDR2 as SVGAGI. The CDR3 has 16 amino acids. The DNA for the CDR3 is TGTGCCAGCAGTTACTTCTCCGGACAGGCCTCCTACGAGCAGTACTTC. Amino acids: CASSYFSGQASYEQYF.